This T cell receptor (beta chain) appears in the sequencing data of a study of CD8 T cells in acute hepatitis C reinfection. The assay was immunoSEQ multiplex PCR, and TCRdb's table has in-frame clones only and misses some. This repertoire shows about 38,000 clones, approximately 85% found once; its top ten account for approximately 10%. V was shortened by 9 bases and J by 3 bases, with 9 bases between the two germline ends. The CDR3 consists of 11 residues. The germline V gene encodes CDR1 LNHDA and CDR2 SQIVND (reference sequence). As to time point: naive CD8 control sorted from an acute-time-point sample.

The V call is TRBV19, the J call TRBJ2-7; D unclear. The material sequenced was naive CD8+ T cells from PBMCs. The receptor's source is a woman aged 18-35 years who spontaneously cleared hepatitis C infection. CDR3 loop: CARLKDYEQYF. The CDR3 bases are TGTGCCAGACTAAAAGACTACGAGCAGTACTTC. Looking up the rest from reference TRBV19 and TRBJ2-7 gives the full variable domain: DGGITQSPKYLFRKEGQNVTLSCEQNLNHDAMYWYRQDPGQGLRLIYYSQIVNDFQKGDIAEGYSVSREKKESFPLTVTSAQKNPTAFYLCARLKDYEQYFGPGTRLTVT.